A selection of T cell receptor beta chains follows, all from one sample in a study of T cells after yellow fever vaccination. TCRdb re-called the 5' RACE reads with MiXCR, one entry per CDR3 protein. The sample lists 300,000 to 350,000 distinct CDR3 sequences; about 4% were seen once. The specimen was PBMCs, collected 5 days after the yellow fever booster vaccination. These receptors originate from a man younger than 35 who received the YFV17D yellow fever vaccine. Both conserved end residues are part of each CDR3. Each record gives: J gene, clone size, D gene, V gene, CDR3 protein, CDR3 DNA. The D gene is left open where the match is weak. Some rows mark clone size as missing; the rest say once, few, many or name a class of expanded clone.

TRBJ1-1 | NA | NA | TRBV6-5 | CASSYRLRRGDTEAFF | TGTGCCAGCAGTTACCGACTTAGAAGGGGTGACACTGAAGCTTTCTTT
TRBJ2-3 | many | NA | TRBV20-1 | CSVENAAYTQYF | TGCAGTGTGGAGAACGCGGCCTATACGCAGTATTTT
TRBJ1-6 | few | TRBD1 | TRBV6-5 | CASSYSRSGTGYSPLHF | TGTGCCAGCAGTTACTCCCGAAGCGGGACAGGATATTCACCCCTCCACTTT
TRBJ2-2 | few | NA | TRBV27 | CASSSPGTPTGELFF | TGTGCCAGCAGTTCCCCAGGGACGCCCACCGGGGAGCTGTTTTTT
TRBJ2-4 | few | TRBD1 | TRBV20-1 | CSAGGQGAVNIQYF | TGCAGTGCTGGGGGACAGGGGGCAGTGAACATTCAGTACTTC
TRBJ2-3 | many | NA | TRBV24-1 | CATSDSGTYDTDTQYF | TGTGCCACCAGTGATTCCGGGACTTACGACACAGATACGCAGTATTTT
TRBJ2-2 | NA | TRBD1 | TRBV28 | CASSSYGTGGGTGELFF | TGTGCCAGCAGTTCGTACGGGACAGGGGGAGGCACCGGGGAGCTGTTTTTT
TRBJ2-1 | few | NA | TRBV9 | CASSVAMDNEQFF | TGTGCCAGCAGCGTAGCCATGGACAATGAGCAGTTCTTC
TRBJ1-5 | NA | TRBD1 | TRBV20-1 | CSARDIKRDRTPQHF | TGCAGTGCTAGAGATATAAAAAGGGACAGGACACCCCAGCATTTT
TRBJ1-1 | NA | NA | TRBV4-1 | CASSPTGSTEAFF | TGCGCCAGCAGCCCTACAGGGTCCACTGAAGCTTTCTTT
TRBJ1-4 | few | NA | TRBV5-1 | CASSLDGGTTNEKLFF | TGCGCCAGCAGCTTGGACGGCGGAACAACTAATGAAAAACTGTTTTTT
TRBJ2-7 | few | NA | TRBV10-3 | CAISPESSEQYF | TGTGCCATCAGTCCCGAATCGTCCGAGCAGTACTTC
TRBJ1-6 | NA | TRBD1 | TRBV11-2 | CASSLEQGESPLHF | TGTGCCAGCAGCTTAGAACAGGGGGAATCACCCCTCCACTTT
TRBJ1-4 | NA | NA | TRBV3-1 | CASSQGPRGGREKLFF | TGTGCCAGCAGCCAGGGCCCCCGGGGAGGACGTGAAAAACTGTTTTTT
TRBJ2-5 | few | NA | TRBV7-2 | CASSLLFGATQYF | TGTGCCAGCAGCTTATTATTTGGGGCGACCCAGTACTTC
TRBJ2-5 | NA | TRBD2 | TRBV5-1 | CASSYRPGLAGKETQYF | TGCGCCAGCAGCTACCGACCGGGACTAGCGGGGAAAGAGACCCAGTACTTC
TRBJ1-2 | few | NA | TRBV5-1 | CASSLDSLLRGYTF | TGCGCCAGCAGCCTTGACTCGTTGTTGAGGGGCTACACCTTC
TRBJ2-7 | many | TRBD1 | TRBV20-1 | CSARAETGSYEQYF | TGCAGTGCTAGAGCCGAGACAGGGAGCTACGAGCAGTACTTC
TRBJ1-2 | few | NA | TRBV10-3 | CAISAPGQSLYGYTF | TGTGCCATCAGCGCCCCTGGACAGTCCCTTTATGGCTACACCTTC
TRBJ2-3 | many | TRBD1 | TRBV7-9 | CASSLAPGTGNTDTQYF | TGTGCCAGCAGCTTAGCTCCCGGGACAGGGAACACAGATACGCAGTATTTT
TRBJ1-2 | many | NA | TRBV10-3 | CAIRRHNYGYTF | TGTGCCATCAGAAGACATAACTATGGCTACACCTTC
TRBJ2-1 | NA | TRBD2 | TRBV29-1 | CSVERAGGSIYNEQFF | TGCAGCGTTGAAAGAGCGGGGGGGTCAATCTACAATGAGCAGTTCTTC
TRBJ2-1 | few | TRBD2 | TRBV7-2 | CASSPIPGGYNEQFF | TGTGCCAGCAGCCCCATTCCGGGGGGATACAATGAGCAGTTCTTC
TRBJ2-5 | many | NA | TRBV3-1 | CASSQLSSETQYF | TGTGCCAGCAGCCAACTATCGAGCGAGACCCAGTACTTC
TRBJ1-4 | many | NA | TRBV18 | CASSPGKGRGSEKLFF | TGTGCCAGCTCACCAGGAAAAGGCAGGGGAAGTGAAAAACTGTTTTTT
TRBJ1-2 | NA | NA | TRBV20-1 | CSATEGSNYGYTF | TGCAGTGCGACAGAGGGTTCCAACTATGGCTACACCTTC
TRBJ1-1 | NA | NA | TRBV11-2 | CASSLQGSKTFF | TGTGCCAGCAGCTTACAGGGGAGTAAAACTTTCTTT
TRBJ2-2 | NA | NA | TRBV20-1 | CSVLPLNTGELFF | TGCAGTGTTCTACCCCTGAACACCGGGGAGCTGTTTTTT
TRBJ1-2 | many | NA | TRBV6-5 | CATRPSLSPIYGYTF | TGTGCCACCAGACCTTCTCTCTCCCCCATCTATGGCTACACCTTC
TRBJ1-2 | NA | NA | TRBV6-5 | CASNDPGGGGYTF | TGTGCCAGCAATGATCCGGGGGGAGGTGGCTACACCTTC
TRBJ2-5 | many | NA | TRBV5-1 | CASSLDVAETQYF | TGCGCCAGCAGCTTGGATGTGGCGGAGACCCAGTACTTC
TRBJ1-5 | few | NA | TRBV27 | CASSNRGRESNQPQHF | TGTGCCAGCAGTAACCGTGGACGGGAAAGCAATCAGCCCCAGCATTTT
TRBJ1-4 | few | TRBD1 | TRBV7-2 | CASSVTGAGGKLFF | TGTGCCAGCAGCGTAACAGGGGCCGGGGGAAAACTGTTTTTT
TRBJ1-5 | NA | TRBD1 | TRBV7-9 | CASSFGQENQPQHF | TGTGCCAGCAGCTTTGGACAGGAGAATCAGCCCCAGCATTTT
TRBJ2-3 | NA | TRBD2 | TRBV5-4 | CASSTGLLEDTQYF | TGTGCCAGCAGCACGGGACTACTTGAAGATACGCAGTATTTT
TRBJ1-2 | few | NA | TRBV7-2 | CASSFLITGSNGYTF | TGTGCCAGCAGCTTTTTAATTACAGGGTCGAATGGCTACACCTTC
TRBJ1-6 | few | TRBD1 | TRBV12-3/TRBV12-4 | CASRPGQPNSPLHF | TGTGCCAGCAGGCCGGGACAGCCAAATTCACCCCTCCACTTT
TRBJ1-2 | NA | NA | TRBV23-1 | CASRLPGNYGYTF | TGCGCCAGCAGACTCCCGGGAAACTATGGCTACACCTTC
TRBJ2-2 | many | NA | TRBV7-3 | CASSGIGTGELFF | TGTGCCAGCAGCGGCATAGGGACGGGGGAGCTGTTTTTT
TRBJ2-3 | NA | NA | TRBV7-3 | CASSPGLPGNTQYF | TGTGCCAGCAGCCCGGGACTTCCCGGGAATACGCAGTATTTT
TRBJ2-5 | few | NA | TRBV4-1 | CASSQDQTARTQYF | TGCGCCAGCAGCCAAGATCAGACCGCGAGGACCCAGTACTTC
TRBJ1-5 | few | NA | TRBV23-1 | CASSQSEGSNQPQHF | TGCGCCAGCAGTCAATCAGAGGGGAGCAATCAGCCCCAGCATTTT
TRBJ2-5 | NA | NA | TRBV24-1 | CATSSSLVTGQETQYF | TGTGCCACCAGTAGTTCATTGGTTACGGGCCAAGAGACCCAGTACTTC
TRBJ2-2 | NA | TRBD1 | TRBV7-7 | CASSSGQQNTGELFF | TGTGCTAGCAGCTCGGGACAGCAGAACACCGGGGAGCTGTTTTTT
TRBJ2-5 | few | TRBD2 | TRBV7-8 | CASSALAGQETQYF | TGTGCCAGCAGCGCCCTAGCGGGGCAAGAGACCCAGTACTTC
TRBJ1-2 | many | NA | TRBV4-3 | CASSQEHSKGGGYTF | TGCGCCAGCAGCCAAGAACATAGCAAGGGCGGCGGCTACACCTTC
TRBJ2-3 | many | NA | TRBV10-3 | CATGRYTDTQYF | TGTGCCACCGGCAGATACACAGATACGCAGTATTTT
TRBJ1-6 | many | NA | TRBV5-1 | CASSSDYGFGGGKYSPLHF | TGCGCCAGCAGCTCCGATTATGGCTTCGGCGGGGGGAAGTATTCACCCCTCCACTTT
TRBJ2-2 | few | TRBD2 | TRBV2 | CASSESGANTGELFF | TGTGCCAGCAGTGAAAGCGGGGCTAACACCGGGGAGCTGTTTTTT
TRBJ2-3 | few | NA | TRBV6-5 | CASSYSGAGRLTDTQYF | TGTGCCAGCAGTTACTCGGGGGCGGGGAGACTCACAGATACGCAGTATTTT
TRBJ2-1 | NA | TRBD2 | TRBV27 | CASRLGGVFFNEQFF | TGTGCCAGCAGACTCGGGGGGGTGTTCTTCAATGAGCAGTTCTTC
TRBJ2-7 | many | TRBD1 | TRBV7-6 | CASSLQAGGNDEQYF | TGTGCCAGCAGCTTGCAGGCAGGGGGAAATGACGAGCAGTACTTC
TRBJ1-1 | NA | TRBD1 | TRBV11-2 | CASSLIGTGGTEAFF | TGTGCCAGCAGCTTAATTGGGACAGGGGGCACTGAAGCTTTCTTT
TRBJ1-5 | NA | NA | TRBV29-1 | CSVAGEGNQPQHF | TGCAGCGTCGCAGGGGAAGGCAATCAGCCCCAGCATTTT
TRBJ2-6 | few | NA | TRBV29-1 | CSVETGLRSGANVLTF | TGCAGCGTTGAGACGGGGCTGAGGTCTGGGGCCAACGTCCTGACTTTC
TRBJ2-1 | many | TRBD2 | TRBV20-1 | CSARGSGGAYNEQFF | TGCAGTGCTAGGGGTAGCGGGGGGGCCTACAATGAGCAGTTCTTC
TRBJ1-2 | few | TRBD1 | TRBV23-1 | CASSSTGTNYGYTF | TGCGCCAGCAGTTCGACAGGGACCAACTATGGCTACACCTTC